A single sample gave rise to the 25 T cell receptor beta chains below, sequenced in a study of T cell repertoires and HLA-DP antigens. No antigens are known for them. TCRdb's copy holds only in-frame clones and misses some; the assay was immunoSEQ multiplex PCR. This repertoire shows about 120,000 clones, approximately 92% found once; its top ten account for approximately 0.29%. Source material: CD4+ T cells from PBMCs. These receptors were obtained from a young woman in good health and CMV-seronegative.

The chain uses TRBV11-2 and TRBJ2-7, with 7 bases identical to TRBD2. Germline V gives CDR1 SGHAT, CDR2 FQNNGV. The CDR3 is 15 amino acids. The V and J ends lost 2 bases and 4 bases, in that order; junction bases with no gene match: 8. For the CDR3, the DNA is TGTGCCAGCAGCTTAAAGGCCGGGGGGTTGTACGAGCAGTACGTC. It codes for CASSLKAGGLYEQYV.

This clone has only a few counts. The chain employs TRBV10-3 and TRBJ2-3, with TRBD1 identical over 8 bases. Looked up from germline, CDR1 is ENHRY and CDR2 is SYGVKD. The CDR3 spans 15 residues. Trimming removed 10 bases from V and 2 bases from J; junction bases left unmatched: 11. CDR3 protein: CATQLQGAVTDTQYF. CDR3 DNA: TGTGCCACCCAACTTCAGGGGGCCGTCACAGATACGCAGTATTTT.

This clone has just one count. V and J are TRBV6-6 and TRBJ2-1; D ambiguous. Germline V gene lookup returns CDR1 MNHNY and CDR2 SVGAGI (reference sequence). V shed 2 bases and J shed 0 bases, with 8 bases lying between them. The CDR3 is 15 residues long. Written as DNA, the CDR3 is TGTGCCAGCAGTTACCTAGGGCCCTCCTACAATGAGCAGTTCTTC. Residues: CASSYLGPSYNEQFF.

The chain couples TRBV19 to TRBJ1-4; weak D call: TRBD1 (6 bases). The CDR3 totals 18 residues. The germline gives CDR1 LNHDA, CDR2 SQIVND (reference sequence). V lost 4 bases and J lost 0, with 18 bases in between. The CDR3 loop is CASSKAKGGIATNEKLFF. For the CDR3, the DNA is TGTGCCAGTAGTAAGGCAAAAGGGGGTATAGCAACTAATGAAAAACTGTTTTTT.

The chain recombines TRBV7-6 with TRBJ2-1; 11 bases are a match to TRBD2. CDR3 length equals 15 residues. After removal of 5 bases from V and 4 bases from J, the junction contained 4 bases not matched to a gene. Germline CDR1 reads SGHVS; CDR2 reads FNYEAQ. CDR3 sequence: CASSPLAGGYNEQFF. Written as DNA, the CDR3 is TGTGCCAGCAGCCCCTTAGCGGGAGGGTACAATGAGCAGTTCTTC. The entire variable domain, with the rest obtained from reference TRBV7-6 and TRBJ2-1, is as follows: GAGVSQSPRYKVTKRGQDVALRCDPISGHVSLYWYRQALGQGPEFLTYFNYEAQQDKSGLPNDRFSAERPEGSISTLTIQRTEQRDSAMYRCASSPLAGGYNEQFFGPGTRLTVL.

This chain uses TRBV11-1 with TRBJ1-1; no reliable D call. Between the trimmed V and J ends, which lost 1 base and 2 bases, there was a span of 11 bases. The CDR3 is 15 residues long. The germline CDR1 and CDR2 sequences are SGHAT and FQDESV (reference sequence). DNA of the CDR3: TGTGCCAGCAGCTTAGGACGGGTCTTAAACACTGAAGCTTTCTTT. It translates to CASSLGRVLNTEAFF.

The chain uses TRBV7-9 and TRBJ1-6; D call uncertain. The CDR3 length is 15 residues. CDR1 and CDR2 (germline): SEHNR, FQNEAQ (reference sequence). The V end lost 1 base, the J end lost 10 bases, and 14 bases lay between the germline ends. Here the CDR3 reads CASSLDHIGASPLHF. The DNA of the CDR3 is TGTGCCAGCAGCTTAGATCATATAGGTGCGTCACCCCTCCACTTT.

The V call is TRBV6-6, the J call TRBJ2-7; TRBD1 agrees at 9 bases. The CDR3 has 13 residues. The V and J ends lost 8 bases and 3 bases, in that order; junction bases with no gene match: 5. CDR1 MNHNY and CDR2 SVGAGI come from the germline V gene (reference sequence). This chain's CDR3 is CASRGQGDYEQYV. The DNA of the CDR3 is TGTGCCAGCCGGGGACAGGGAGACTACGAGCAGTACGTC.

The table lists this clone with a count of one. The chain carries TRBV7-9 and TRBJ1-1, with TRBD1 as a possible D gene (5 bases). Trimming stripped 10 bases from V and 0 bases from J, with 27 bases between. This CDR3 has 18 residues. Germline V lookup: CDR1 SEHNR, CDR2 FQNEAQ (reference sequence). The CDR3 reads CATRQRFVGRGMNTEAFF. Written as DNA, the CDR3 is TGTGCCACCAGACAGAGGTTCGTAGGGAGGGGAATGAACACTGAAGCTTTCTTT. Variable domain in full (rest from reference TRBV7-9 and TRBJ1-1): DTGVSQNPRHKITKRGQNVTFRCDPISEHNRLYWYRQTLGQGPEFLTYFQNEAQLEKSRLLSDRFSAERPKGSFSTLEIQRTEQGDSAMYLCATRQRFVGRGMNTEAFFGQGTRLTVV.

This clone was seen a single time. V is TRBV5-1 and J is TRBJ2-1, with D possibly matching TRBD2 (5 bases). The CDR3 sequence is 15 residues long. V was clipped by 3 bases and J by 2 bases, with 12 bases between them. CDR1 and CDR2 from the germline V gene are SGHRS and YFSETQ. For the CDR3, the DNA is TGCGCCAGCAGCTACGGGGTGGTGACCTACAATGAGCAGTTCTTC. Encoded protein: CASSYGVVTYNEQFF.

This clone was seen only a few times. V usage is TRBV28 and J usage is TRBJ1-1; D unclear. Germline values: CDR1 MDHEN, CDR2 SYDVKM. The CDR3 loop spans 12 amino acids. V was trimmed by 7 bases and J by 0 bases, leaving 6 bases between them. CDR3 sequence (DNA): TGTGCCAGCACCCGTTTGAACACTGAAGCTTTCTTT. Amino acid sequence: CASTRLNTEAFF.

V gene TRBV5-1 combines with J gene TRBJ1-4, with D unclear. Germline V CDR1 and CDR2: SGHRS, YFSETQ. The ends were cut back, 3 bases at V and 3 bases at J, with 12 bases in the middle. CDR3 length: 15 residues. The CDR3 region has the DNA TGCGCCAGCAGCTCAAACACCGGTTCTAATGAAAAACTGTTTTTT. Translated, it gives CASSSNTGSNEKLFF.

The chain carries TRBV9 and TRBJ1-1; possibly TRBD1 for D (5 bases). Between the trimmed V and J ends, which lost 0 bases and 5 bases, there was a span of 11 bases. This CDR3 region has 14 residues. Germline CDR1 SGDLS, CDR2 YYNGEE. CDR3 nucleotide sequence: TGTGCCAGCAGCGTAGGGGGGAAGGGGACTGAAGCTTTCTTT. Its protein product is CASSVGGKGTEAFF. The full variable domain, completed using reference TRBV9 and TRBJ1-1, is DSGVTQTPKHLITATGQRVTLRCSPRSGDLSVYWYQQSLDQGLQFLIQYYNGEERAKGNILERFSAQQFPDLHSELNLSSLELGDSALYFCASSVGGKGTEAFFGQGTRLTVV.

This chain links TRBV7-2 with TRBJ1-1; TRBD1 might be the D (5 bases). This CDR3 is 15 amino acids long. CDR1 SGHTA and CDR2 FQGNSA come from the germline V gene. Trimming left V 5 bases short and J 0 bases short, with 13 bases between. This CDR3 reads CASSLRTGLNTEAFF. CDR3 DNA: TGTGCCAGCAGCCTAAGAACAGGTCTGAACACTGAAGCTTTCTTT.

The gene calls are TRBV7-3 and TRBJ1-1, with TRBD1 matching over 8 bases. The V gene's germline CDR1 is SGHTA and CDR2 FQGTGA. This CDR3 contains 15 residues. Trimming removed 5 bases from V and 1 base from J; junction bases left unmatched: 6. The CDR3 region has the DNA TGTGCCAGCAGCCCGACAGGGGCCCCGAACACTGAAGCTTTCTTT. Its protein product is CASSPTGAPNTEAFF.

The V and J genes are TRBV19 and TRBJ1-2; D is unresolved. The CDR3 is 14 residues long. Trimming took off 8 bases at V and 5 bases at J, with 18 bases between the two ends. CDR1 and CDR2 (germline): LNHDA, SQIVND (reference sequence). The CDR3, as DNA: TGTGCCAGTCTGCAGCCACCTGGAGGGTATGGCTACACCTTC. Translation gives CASLQPPGGYGYTF.

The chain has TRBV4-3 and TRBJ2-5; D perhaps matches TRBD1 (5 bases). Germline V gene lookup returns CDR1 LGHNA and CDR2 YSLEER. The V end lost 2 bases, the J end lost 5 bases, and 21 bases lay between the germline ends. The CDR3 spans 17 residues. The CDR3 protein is CASSQLLTATGRETQYF. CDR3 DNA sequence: TGCGCCAGCAGCCAACTCCTGACAGCTACAGGAAGGGAGACCCAGTACTTC.

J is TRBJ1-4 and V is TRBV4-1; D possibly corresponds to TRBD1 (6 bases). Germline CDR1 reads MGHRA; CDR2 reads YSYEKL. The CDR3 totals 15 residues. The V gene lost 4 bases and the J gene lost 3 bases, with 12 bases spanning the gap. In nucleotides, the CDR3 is TGCGCCAGCAGCCCTCAGGGGTTTGCTAATGAAAAACTGTTTTTT. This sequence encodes CASSPQGFANEKLFF.

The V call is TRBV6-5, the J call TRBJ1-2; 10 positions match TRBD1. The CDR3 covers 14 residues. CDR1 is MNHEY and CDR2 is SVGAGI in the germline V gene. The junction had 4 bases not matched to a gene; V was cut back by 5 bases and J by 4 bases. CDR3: CASSGGQGGYGYTF. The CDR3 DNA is TGTGCCAGCAGTGGAGGACAGGGGGGCTATGGCTACACCTTC.

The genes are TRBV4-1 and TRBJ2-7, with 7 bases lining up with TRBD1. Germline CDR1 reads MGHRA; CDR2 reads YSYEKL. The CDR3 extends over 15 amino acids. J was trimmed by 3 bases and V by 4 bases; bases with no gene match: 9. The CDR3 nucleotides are TGCGCCAGCAGCCCCCTGCAGGGGGTTCGCTACGAGCAGTACGTC. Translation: CASSPLQGVRYEQYV.

CDR3 loop: CASSQRAGASTDTQYF. For the CDR3, the DNA is TGTGCCAGCAGCCAAAGGGCAGGGGCTAGCACAGATACGCAGTATTTT. The rearrangement uses TRBV14 and TRBJ2-3, with D perhaps TRBD1 (6 bases). CDR3 size: 16 residues. Germline assignment: CDR1 SGHDN and CDR2 FVKESK. Trimming cost V 2 bases and J 0 bases, with 12 bases left between them.

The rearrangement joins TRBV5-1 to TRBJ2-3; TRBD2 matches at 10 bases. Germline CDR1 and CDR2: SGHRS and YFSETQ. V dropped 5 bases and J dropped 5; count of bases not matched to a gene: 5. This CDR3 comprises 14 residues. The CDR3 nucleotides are TGCGCCAGCAGTTCACTAGCGGGGAAAGATACGCAGTATTTT. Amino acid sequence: CASSSLAGKDTQYF.

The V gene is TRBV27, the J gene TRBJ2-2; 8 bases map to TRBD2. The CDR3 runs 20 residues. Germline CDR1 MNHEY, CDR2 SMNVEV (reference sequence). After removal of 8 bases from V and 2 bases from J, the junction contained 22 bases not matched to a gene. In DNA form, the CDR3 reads TGTGCCAGCGGCCTCTTGGTAGCGGGGCGTCGAGCCCCAAACACCGGGGAGCTGTTTTTT. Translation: CASGLLVAGRRAPNTGELFF.

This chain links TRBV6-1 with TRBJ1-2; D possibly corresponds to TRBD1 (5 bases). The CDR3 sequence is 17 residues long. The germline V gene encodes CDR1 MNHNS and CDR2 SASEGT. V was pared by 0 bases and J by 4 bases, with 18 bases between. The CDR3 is CASSEAGAGLVVYGYTF. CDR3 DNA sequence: TGTGCCAGCAGTGAAGCTGGGGCAGGGCTGGTGGTCTATGGCTACACCTTC.

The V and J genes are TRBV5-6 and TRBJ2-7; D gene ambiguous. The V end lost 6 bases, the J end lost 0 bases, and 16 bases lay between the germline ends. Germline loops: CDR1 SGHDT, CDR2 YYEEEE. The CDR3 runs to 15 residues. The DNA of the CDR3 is TGTGCCAGCAACCGGTGGCATTTGAGCTCCTACGAGCAGTACTTC. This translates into CASNRWHLSSYEQYF.